The T cell receptor (beta chain) under discussion was sequenced for a study of blood T cell repertoires in COVID-19 (dated by TCRdb to 2019 to 2021). Background for the entire study: Samples from collaborators originated in the United States, Italy and Spain and spanned both the acute and convalescent phases of COVID-19. The material from the prospective study consisted of cDNA or gDNA derived from T cells, B-cell-depleted T cells, or PBMCs. Deeply sampled blood TCRbeta repertoires from subjects exposed to, actively infected with, or recovered from COVID-19 were included in the dataset. The repertoires were released in a freely available public database meant as a resource for research on the immune response to SARS-CoV-2. The samples were drawn from the first 160 participants of the ongoing ImmuneRACE study and from some 1,300 subjects provided by 6 global collaborators. Sample metadata almost always included a de-identified subject ID, COVID-19 status, age in years and sex. Where HLA class I and class II types were available, the types were taken from metadata supplied by the sample provider, not from assay-based typing.

One collaborating source in Seattle enrolled patients while the patients were actively infected and followed the patients over time throughout the course of disease. The collaborating institutions used their own protocols to collect whole blood in K2EDTA tubes. Collaborator samples were shipped for TCRbeta analysis as frozen whole blood, isolated PBMCs, or DNA extracted from either sample type. On this clone: Which antigen it targets is not known. No base quality information exists; no much larger clone differs at one position.

Overall study results and their limits: The amount of clinical and demographic metadata varied by source and participant and was provided uncurated.

The germline V gene sets CDR1 to SGHAT and CDR2 to FQNNGV. Trimming leaves V shorter by 1 base and J shorter by 10 bases, with the junction holding 8 bases beyond the gene matches. From cysteine to phenylalanine, the CDR3 is 16 amino acids long. The DNA shown is the 48-base CDR3, in frame from base 1. TCRbeta CDR3 regions were amplified from genomic DNA by means of the immunoSEQ Assay, a bias-controlled multiplex PCR. In the paper's pipeline: The number of nucleated cells in each sample was estimated from the amplification of reference gene primers within the assay. To quantify the absolute abundance of each unique TCRbeta CDR3 rearrangement, sequence reads were collapsed and filtered. For each sample, productive Simpson clonality was calculated by taking the square root of Simpson's diversity index across productive rearrangements. As stored in TCRdb, this immuneACCESS dataset retains in-frame rearrangements with V and J assigned. A fraction of the clones does not appear; measured against another copy, unresolved V genes explain less than half of the discrepancy, and the remainder lacks a known reason. For V, J and clone size, that table is used; D and trimming come from the DNA. The sample table shows 190,000 or so clones, and around 94% are seen once. Around 0.8% of the sample belongs to the ten largest clones.

The chain joins TRBV11-2 to TRBJ2-1; TRBD2 lines up with 12 middle nucleotides. Sequenced material: peripheral blood. The sequence was obtained from a young man with COVID-19, enrolled during active disease. The DNA sequence is given as TGTGCCAGCAGCTTAGTGTCTAGCGGGGGGGCAGGAGAGCAGTTCTTC. It is translated as CASSLVSSGGAGEQFF.